This T cell receptor (beta chain) was identified during a study of CD4 T cells in relation to SARS-CoV-2 and coronaviruses. The V and J ends lost 2 bases and 7 bases respectively, with 11 bases between them. The germline CDR1 and CDR2 sequences are GTSNPN and SVGIG (reference sequence). This CDR3 has 12 amino acids. This clone turned up a few times. Its antigen remains unidentified. Before the COVID-19 pandemic, during about 2010-2018, CD4+ T cells were taken from unexposed donors. The cells were cultured for approximately 10 days before CD4+ T cells were isolated. Generated by immunoSEQ multiplex PCR, the TCRdb table keeps only in-frame clones and is missing some. The sample records about 20,000 clones, less than 70% being singletons.

Material: CD4+ T cells from PBMCs, cultured in vitro. The chain employs TRBV30 and TRBJ1-1; no firm D call. This clonotype was obtained from a human donor in good health. CDR3: CAWSSWPREAFF. CDR3 bases: TGTGCCTGGAGTTCCTGGCCGCGTGAAGCTTTCTTT.